Shown below are 5 T cell receptor beta chains from a single sample sequenced in a study of blood T cells in healthy people across ages. Together with a sample-barcoded 5' primer, a J-beta primer mix was included in a second PCR lasting about 6 to 12 cycles. TCRdb passed the 5' RACE reads through MiXCR, listing each CDR3 protein once. The sample gives under 2 million distinct CDR3 sequences, roughly 30% of which show up once; 10% to 12% is in the top ten. Sequenced sample: blood. The receptors were sampled from a woman younger than 45 in good health.

This rearrangement joins TRBV20-1 to TRBJ1-1; D is ambiguous. The V and J ends lost 0 bases and 10 bases respectively, with 15 bases between them. The germline gives CDR1 DFQATT, CDR2 SNEGSKA (reference sequence). This CDR3 has 13 residues. The CDR3 DNA reads as TGCAGTGCTAGAGATCCGCCTGACAATGGAGCTTTCTTT. Protein: CSARDPPDNGAFF.

The J gene is TRBJ2-1, the V gene TRBV2, with D uncertain. The germline V and J ends were trimmed by 2 bases and 2 bases, with 7 bases remaining between them. Germline CDR1 and CDR2: SNHLY and FYNNEI. This CDR3 is built from 14 residues. CDR3: CASSEKLAYNEQFF. CDR3 nucleotide sequence: TGTGCCAGCAGTGAAAAGTTGGCCTACAATGAGCAGTTCTTC.

This clonotype came up many times. The CDR3 sequence is CASSQDRGLYTGELFF. The CDR3 coding sequence is TGTGCCAGCAGCCAAGATAGGGGACTGTACACCGGGGAGCTGTTTTTT. The chain recombines TRBV4-2 with TRBJ2-2; D is perhaps TRBD2 (6 bases). Between the trimmed V and J ends, which lost 0 bases and 3 bases, there was a span of 11 bases. The length of the CDR3 is 16 residues. CDR1 and CDR2 from the germline V gene are LGHNA and YNFKEQ.

The chain is built from TRBV5-6 and TRBJ2-4; possibly TRBD1 for D (6 bases). V dropped 4 bases and J dropped 5 bases, with 13 bases sitting between them. The germline V gene encodes CDR1 SGHDT and CDR2 YYEEEE. The CDR3 runs to 14 residues. CDR3 bases: TGTGCCAGCAGCGCCGCAGGGGTGGAAAACATTCAGTACTTC. This codes for CASSAAGVENIQYF.

The chain couples TRBV9 to TRBJ1-2; 8 bases are a match to TRBD1. This CDR3 comprises 15 residues. The V gene end was trimmed by 2 bases and the J gene end by 4 bases; junction bases not matched to a gene: 7. Germline V gene data show CDR1 as SGDLS and CDR2 as YYNGEE. The CDR3 region is CASSVGQGVGYGYTF. As DNA, the CDR3 is TGTGCCAGCAGCGTCGGACAGGGAGTTGGCTATGGCTACACCTTC.